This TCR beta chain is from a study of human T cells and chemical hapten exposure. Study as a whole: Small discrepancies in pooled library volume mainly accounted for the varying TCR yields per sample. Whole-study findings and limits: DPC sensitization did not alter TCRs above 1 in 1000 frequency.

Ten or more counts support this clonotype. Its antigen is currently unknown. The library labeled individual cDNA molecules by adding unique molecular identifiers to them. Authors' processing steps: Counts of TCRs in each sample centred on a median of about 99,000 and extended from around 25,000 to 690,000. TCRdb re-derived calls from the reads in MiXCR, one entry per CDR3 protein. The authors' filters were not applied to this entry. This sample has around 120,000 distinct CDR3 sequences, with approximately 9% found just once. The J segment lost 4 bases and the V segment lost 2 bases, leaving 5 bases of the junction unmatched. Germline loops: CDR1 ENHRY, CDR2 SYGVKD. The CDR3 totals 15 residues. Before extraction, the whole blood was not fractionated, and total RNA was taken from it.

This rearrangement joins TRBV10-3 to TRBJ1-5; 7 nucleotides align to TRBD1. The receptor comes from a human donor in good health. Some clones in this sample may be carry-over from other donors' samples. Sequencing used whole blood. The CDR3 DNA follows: TGTGCCATCAGTGAGGATGGGACAGAGAATCAGCCCCAGCATTTT. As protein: CAISEDGTENQPQHF.